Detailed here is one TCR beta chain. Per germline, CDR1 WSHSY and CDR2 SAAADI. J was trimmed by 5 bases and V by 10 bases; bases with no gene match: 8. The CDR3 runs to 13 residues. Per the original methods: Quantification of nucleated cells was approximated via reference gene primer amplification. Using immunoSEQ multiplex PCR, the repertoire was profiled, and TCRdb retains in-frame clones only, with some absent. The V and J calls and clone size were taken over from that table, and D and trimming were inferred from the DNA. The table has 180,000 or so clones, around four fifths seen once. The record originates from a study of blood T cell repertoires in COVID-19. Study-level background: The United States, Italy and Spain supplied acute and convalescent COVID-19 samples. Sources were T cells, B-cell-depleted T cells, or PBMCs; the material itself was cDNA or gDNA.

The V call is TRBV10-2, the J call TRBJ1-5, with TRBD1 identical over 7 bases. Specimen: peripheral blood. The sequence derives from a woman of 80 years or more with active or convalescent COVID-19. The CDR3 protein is CATTGQGDQPQHF. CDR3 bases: TGCGCCACCACGGGTCAGGGGGATCAGCCCCAGCATTTT.